This TCR beta chain stems from a study of cytomegalovirus exposure and HLA in healthy donors. General study points: About 180 TCR beta chains were listed as cytomegalovirus-associated. In a later analysis, common viral pathogens appeared linked to several of the most significant clusters.

Regarding this clone: Its antigen remains unknown.

The PCR was carried out with 60 Vbeta primers and 13 Jbeta primers. This table comes from immunoSEQ multiplex PCR, and its TCRdb copy is limited to in-frame clones, with some not included. Here the sample table reports roughly 100,000 clones. The CDR3 consists of 19 residues. CDR1 is MDHEN, CDR2 SYDVKM, per germline. Trimming took 3 bases from V and 10 from J, leaving 33 bases between them. The clonotype comes from a woman aged 25 to 39 in good health and CMV-seronegative. The chain links TRBV28 to TRBJ2-5, with D perhaps TRBD1 (6 bases). The sequenced sample consisted of PBMCs. The CDR3 loop reads CASSFFLSQGPGVGGSQYF. CDR3 sequence (DNA): TGTGCCAGCAGTTTCTTTTTATCCCAGGGGCCTGGGGTCGGCGGTAGCCAGTACTTC.